One and the same sample provided the 20 T cell receptor beta chains below, sequenced in a study of blood T cell repertoires in COVID-19. Profiling relied on immunoSEQ multiplex PCR, and the TCRdb table lists in-frame clones only, not all of them. The sample contains approximately 350,000 clones, roughly 90% of which appear only once. Sequencing was performed on peripheral blood. These receptors came from a man in his forties or fifties with acute or convalescent COVID-19.

The V call is TRBV27, the J call TRBJ1-2; 7 bases fit TRBD1. This CDR3 is 16 amino acids long. Germline CDR1 and CDR2: MNHEY and SMNVEV (reference sequence). Germline trimming cut 0 bases from V and 5 bases from J; bases unmatched to any gene: 9. CDR3 sequence: CASSLSRSGQPYGYTF. The DNA for the CDR3 is TGTGCCAGCAGTTTATCGCGCTCGGGACAGCCATATGGCTACACCTTC.

The V call is TRBV10-3, the J call TRBJ1-6; 11 bases are shared with TRBD1. This CDR3 has 15 amino acids. Germline trimming cut 4 bases from V and 9 bases from J; bases unmatched to any gene: 5. CDR1 ENHRY and CDR2 SYGVKD come from the germline V gene. The CDR3 DNA reads as TGTGCCATCAGTGCTGGACAGGGGGCTCGTTCACCCCTCCACTTT. It is translated as CAISAGQGARSPLHF.

The chain has TRBV6-1 and TRBJ1-5; no reliable D call. In germline, CDR1 is MNHNS, CDR2 SASEGT. V dropped 3 bases and J dropped 6 bases, with 15 bases sitting between them. The CDR3 runs to 15 residues. The CDR3 sequence: CASSDVSLSSQPQHF. The DNA of the CDR3 is TGTGCCAGCAGTGACGTTTCCCTTTCTAGTCAGCCCCAGCATTTT.

The chain joins TRBV5-6 to TRBJ1-1; 7 nucleotides agree with TRBD1. The junction had 9 bases not matched to a gene; V was cut back by 4 bases and J by 3 bases. CDR1 and CDR2 from the germline V gene are SGHDT and YYEEEE. The CDR3 covers 15 residues. The CDR3 DNA is TGTGCCAGCAGCGAAAAGACAGGGTGGGACACTGAAGCTTTCTTT. Its translation is CASSEKTGWDTEAFF.

The chain employs TRBV5-4 and TRBJ1-2; TRBD1 might be the D (6 bases). Germline loops: CDR1 SGHNT, CDR2 YYREEE (reference sequence). The CDR3 is 15 amino acids. V was cut by 0 bases and J by 4 bases, with 13 bases left in between. CDR3 bases: TGTGCCAGCAGCTTGGCCGGACAGACAATCTATGGCTACACCTTC. It translates to CASSLAGQTIYGYTF.

The V and J genes are TRBV4-2 and TRBJ2-3; the match to TRBD2 covers 7 bases. Germline CDR1 reads LGHNA; CDR2 reads YNFKEQ. The CDR3 contains 15 residues. J was trimmed by 6 bases and V by 4 bases; bases with no gene match: 10. The CDR3 sequence: CASSRAGPWGDTQYF. In DNA form, the CDR3 reads TGTGCCAGCAGCCGAGCGGGGCCCTGGGGGGATACGCAGTATTTT.

This clone was counted a single time. The chain is built from TRBV7-8 and TRBJ2-1; 10 nucleotides match TRBD2. CDR1 is SGHVS and CDR2 is FQNEAQ in the germline V gene. The CDR3 runs 12 residues. V gave up 6 bases and J gave up 14 bases; unmatched junction bases: 7. CDR3 sequence reads: CASSLSGRGKFF. Written as DNA, the CDR3 is TGTGCCAGCAGTTTGAGCGGGAGGGGGAAGTTCTTC.

The chain couples TRBV6-1 to TRBJ1-5; D possibly corresponds to TRBD1 (6 bases). This CDR3 has 16 residues. The V end lost 2 bases, the J end lost 1 base, and 12 bases lay between the germline ends. Germline CDR1 reads MNHNS; CDR2 reads SASEGT. CDR3 DNA sequence: TGTGCCAGCAGTGAATGGTACAGGGCCAGCAATCAGCCCCAGCATTTT. This gives the protein CASSEWYRASNQPQHF.

V and J are TRBV2 and TRBJ2-5, with D possibly TRBD1 on 6 matching bases. Trimming stripped 8 bases from V and 8 bases from J, with 21 bases between. Germline V gives CDR1 SNHLY, CDR2 FYNNEI. The CDR3 sequence is 14 residues long. The DNA for the CDR3 is TGTGCCAGCGGAGACCTACAGGGTATAGGAACCCAGTACTTC. It yields the protein CASGDLQGIGTQYF. Variable domain in full (rest from reference TRBV2 and TRBJ2-5): EPEVTQTPSHQVTQMGQEVILRCVPISNHLYFYWYRQILGQKVEFLVSFYNNEISEKSEIFDDQFSVERPDGSNFTLKIRSTKLEDSAMYFCASGDLQGIGTQYFGPGTRLLVL.

This chain connects TRBV5-1 to TRBJ1-2; 8 bases fit TRBD1. The CDR3 contains 15 residues. V shed 0 bases and J 0 bases; nucleotides not matched to a gene: 1. CDR1 SGHRS and CDR2 YFSETQ come from the germline V gene. The CDR3 region is CASSLVQGANYGYTF. As DNA, the CDR3 is TGCGCCAGCAGCTTGGTACAGGGGGCTAACTATGGCTACACCTTC.

The chain couples TRBV11-3 to TRBJ2-1; TRBD1 agrees at 7 bases. There are 14 residues in the CDR3. The V and J ends lost 4 bases and 9 bases, in that order; junction bases with no gene match: 9. CDR1 is SGHNT and CDR2 is YENEEA in the germline V gene. CDR3 loop: CASSSTGEGGEQFF. The CDR3 DNA reads as TGTGCCAGCAGCTCCACAGGGGAAGGGGGTGAGCAGTTCTTC.

The chain has TRBV6-4 and TRBJ2-1; D gene uncertain. The CDR3 totals 13 residues. The V and J ends lost 7 bases and 5 bases respectively, with 12 bases between them. CDR1 and CDR2 (germline): MRHNA, SNTAGT. The CDR3 bases are TGTGCCAGCACTCTCCCGAGAGACAATGAGCAGTTCTTC. It specifies CASTLPRDNEQFF.

This clone was counted once. The V and J genes are TRBV6-2 or TRBV6-3 and TRBJ2-2; the match to TRBD2 covers 13 bases. Trimming took 4 bases from V and 5 from J; bases not matched to a gene: 1. Germline V gene sequence: CDR1 MNHEY, CDR2 SVGEGT. The CDR3 is 15 residues long. CDR3 DNA sequence: TGTGCCAGCAGTTTGACTAGCGGGGGGACCGGGGAGCTGTTTTTT. Translating it yields CASSLTSGGTGELFF.

The chain has TRBV12-3 or TRBV12-4 and TRBJ2-1, with D possibly TRBD2 on 5 matching bases. The CDR3 is made up of 13 amino acids. Trimming left V 7 bases short and J 8 bases short, with 15 bases between. The CDR3 nucleotides are TGTGCCAGCACCCGAGGAGAGGGCTATGAGCAGTTCTTC. It yields the protein CASTRGEGYEQFF.

V and J are TRBV11-2 and TRBJ2-5; the D is unclear. The germline V gene has CDR1 SGHAT and CDR2 FQNNGV. This CDR3 comprises 11 residues. This CDR3 reads CVSGGEETQYF. CDR3 in DNA: TGTGTCTCCGGCGGTGAGGAGACCCAGTACTTC.

A single count supports this clone. The chain is built from TRBV28 and TRBJ1-4; D is perhaps TRBD1 (6 bases). Trimming left V 6 bases short and J 5 bases short, with 16 bases between. This CDR3 comprises 15 residues. Per germline, CDR1 MDHEN and CDR2 SYDVKM. The CDR3: CASRVGGQVNEKLFF. CDR3 nucleotides: TGTGCCAGCAGGGTCGGGGGGCAGGTCAATGAAAAACTGTTTTTT.

Here the CDR3 DNA reads TGCAGCGTTGAAGAAGCTACCTACGAGCAGTACTTC. It specifies CSVEEATYEQYF. This rearrangement joins TRBV29-1 to TRBJ2-7; D is undetermined. The CDR3 contains 12 residues. V shed 0 bases and J shed 2 bases, with 5 bases lying between them. Germline assignment: CDR1 SQVTM and CDR2 ANQGSEA.

The CDR3 nucleotides read TGTGCCAGCAGTGAAAGGGGTAGCTCTGGGGCCAACGTCCTGACTTTC. The encoded protein is CASSERGSSGANVLTF. The chain employs TRBV2 and TRBJ2-6, with TRBD1 as a possible D gene (5 bases). V dropped 2 bases and J dropped 0 bases, with 8 bases sitting between them. The germline V gene has CDR1 SNHLY and CDR2 FYNNEI. The CDR3 is 16 residues long.

V gene TRBV4-1 combines with J gene TRBJ2-1, with TRBD2 identical over 9 bases. Looked up from germline, CDR1 is MGHRA and CDR2 is YSYEKL. Losses at the gene ends were 1 base for V and 6 bases for J; bases not matched to a gene: 4. The CDR3 has 15 residues. CDR3 amino acids: CASSQVSGGSNEQFF. DNA for the CDR3: TGCGCCAGCAGCCAAGTCAGCGGGGGGAGCAATGAGCAGTTCTTC.

The chain has TRBV7-2 and TRBJ2-3, with TRBD2 matching 12 bases. The V segment lost 4 bases and the J segment 7 bases; nucleotides outside the gene matches: 12. The CDR3 spans 17 residues. In germline, CDR1 is SGHTA, CDR2 FQGNSA. CDR3 DNA sequence: TGTGCCAGCAGCTCAGAGGGCCTCCTAGCGGGGGGGAATACGCAGTATTTT. Its protein product is CASSSEGLLAGGNTQYF.